Sequencing of this T cell receptor beta chain was carried out in a study of monozygotic twins with inflammatory bowel disease. The germline gives CDR1 LGHDT, CDR2 YNNKEL (reference sequence). This CDR3 contains 15 residues. TCRdb reprocessed the 5' RACE reads, with one entry per CDR3 protein and no DNA. The sample table includes approximately 400,000 distinct CDR3 sequences. Sample: blood. This clonotype was obtained from a human donor with ulcerative colitis or Crohn's disease, or a healthy co-twin of an affected twin (not recorded which). This chain connects TRBV3-1 to TRBJ1-5; no DNA is available, so the TRBD1 call from TCRdb remains unchecked. CDR3 loop: CASSQGPGGGQPQHF.